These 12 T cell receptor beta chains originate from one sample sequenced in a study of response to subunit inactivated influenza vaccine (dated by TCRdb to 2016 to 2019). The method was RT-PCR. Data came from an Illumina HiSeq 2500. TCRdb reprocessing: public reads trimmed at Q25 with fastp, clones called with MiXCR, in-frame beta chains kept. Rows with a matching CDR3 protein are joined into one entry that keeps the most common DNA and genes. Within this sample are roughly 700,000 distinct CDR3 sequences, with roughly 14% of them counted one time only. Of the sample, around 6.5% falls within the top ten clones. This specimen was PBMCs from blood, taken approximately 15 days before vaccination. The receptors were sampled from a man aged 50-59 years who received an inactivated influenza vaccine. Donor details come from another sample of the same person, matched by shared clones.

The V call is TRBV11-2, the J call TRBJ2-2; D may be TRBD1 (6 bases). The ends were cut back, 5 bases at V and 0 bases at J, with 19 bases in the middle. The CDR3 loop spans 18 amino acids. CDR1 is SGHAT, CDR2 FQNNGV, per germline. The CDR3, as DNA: TGTGCCAGCAGCCCCCAGGGGCAGTTGGGCGCGAACACCGGGGAGCTGTTTTTT. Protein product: CASSPQGQLGANTGELFF.

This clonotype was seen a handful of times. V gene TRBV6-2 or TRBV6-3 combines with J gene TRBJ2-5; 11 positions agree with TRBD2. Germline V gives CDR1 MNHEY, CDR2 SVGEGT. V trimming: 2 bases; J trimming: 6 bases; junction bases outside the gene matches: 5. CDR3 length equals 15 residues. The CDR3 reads CASSYGASGRKTQYF. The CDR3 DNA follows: TGTGCCAGCAGTTACGGGGCTAGCGGGAGGAAGACCCAGTACTTC.

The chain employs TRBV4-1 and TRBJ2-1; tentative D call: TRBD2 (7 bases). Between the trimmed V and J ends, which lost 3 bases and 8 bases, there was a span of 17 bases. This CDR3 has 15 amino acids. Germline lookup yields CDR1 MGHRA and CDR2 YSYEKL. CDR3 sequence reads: CASSHRAGAGDEQFF. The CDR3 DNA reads TGCGCCAGCAGCCACCGGGCGGGGGCAGGGGATGAGCAGTTCTTC.

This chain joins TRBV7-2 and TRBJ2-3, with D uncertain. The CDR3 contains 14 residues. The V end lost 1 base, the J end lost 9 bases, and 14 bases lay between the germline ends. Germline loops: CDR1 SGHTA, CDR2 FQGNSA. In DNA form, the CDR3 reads TGTGCCAGCAGCTTAGAGAGATCGGGTGGGACGCAGTATTTT. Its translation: CASSLERSGGTQYF.

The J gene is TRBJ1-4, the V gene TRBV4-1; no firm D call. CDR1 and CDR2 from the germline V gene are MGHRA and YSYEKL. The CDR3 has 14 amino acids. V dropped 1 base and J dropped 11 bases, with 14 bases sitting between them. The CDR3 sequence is CASSQVTVEGKLFF. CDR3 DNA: TGCGCCAGCAGCCAAGTTACGGTGGAAGGGAAACTGTTTTTT.

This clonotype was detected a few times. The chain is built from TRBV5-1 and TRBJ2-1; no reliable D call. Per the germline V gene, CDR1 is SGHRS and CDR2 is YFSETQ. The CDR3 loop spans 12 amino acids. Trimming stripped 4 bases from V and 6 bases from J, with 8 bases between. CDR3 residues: CASSQEVNEQFF. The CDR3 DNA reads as TGCGCCAGCAGCCAAGAAGTCAATGAGCAGTTCTTC.

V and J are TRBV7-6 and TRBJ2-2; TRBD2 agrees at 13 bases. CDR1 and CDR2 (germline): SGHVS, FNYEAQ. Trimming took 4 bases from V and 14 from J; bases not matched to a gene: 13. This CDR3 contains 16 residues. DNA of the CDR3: TGTGCCAGCAGCTCAAAACTAGCGGGGGGGGCGGAGGACCTGTTTTTT. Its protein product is CASSSKLAGGAEDLFF.

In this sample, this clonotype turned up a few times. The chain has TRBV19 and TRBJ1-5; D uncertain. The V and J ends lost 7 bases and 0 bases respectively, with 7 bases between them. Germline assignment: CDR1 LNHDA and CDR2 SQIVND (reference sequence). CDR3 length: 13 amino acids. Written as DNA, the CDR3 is TGTGCCAGTATAGGACTTAGCAATCAGCCCCAGCATTTT. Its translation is CASIGLSNQPQHF.

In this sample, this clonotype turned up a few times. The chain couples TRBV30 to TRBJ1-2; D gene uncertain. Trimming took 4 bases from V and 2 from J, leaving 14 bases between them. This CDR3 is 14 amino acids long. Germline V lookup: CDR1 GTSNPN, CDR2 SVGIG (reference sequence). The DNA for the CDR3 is TGTGCCTGGAACGCCGCAGGATTAAACTATGGCTACACCTTC. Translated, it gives CAWNAAGLNYGYTF. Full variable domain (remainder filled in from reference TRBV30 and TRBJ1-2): SQTIHQWPATLVQPVGSPLSLECTVEGTSNPNLYWYRQAAGRGLQLLFYSVGIGQISSEVPQNLSASRPQDRQFILSSKKLLLSDSGFYLCAWNAAGLNYGYTFGSGTRLTVV.

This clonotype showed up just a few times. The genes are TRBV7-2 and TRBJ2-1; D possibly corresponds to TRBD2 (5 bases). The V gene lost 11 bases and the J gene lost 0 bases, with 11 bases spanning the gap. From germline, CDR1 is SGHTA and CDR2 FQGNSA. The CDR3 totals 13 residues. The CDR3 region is CAGSGSSYNEQFF. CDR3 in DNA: TGTGCCGGGAGTGGGAGCTCCTACAATGAGCAGTTCTTC.

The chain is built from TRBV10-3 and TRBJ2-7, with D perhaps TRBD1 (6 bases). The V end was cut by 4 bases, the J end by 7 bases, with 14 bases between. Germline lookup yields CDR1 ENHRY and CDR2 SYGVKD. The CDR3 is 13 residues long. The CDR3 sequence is CAISGTVSREQYF. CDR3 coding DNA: TGTGCCATCAGTGGGACAGTTTCTAGGGAGCAGTACTTC.

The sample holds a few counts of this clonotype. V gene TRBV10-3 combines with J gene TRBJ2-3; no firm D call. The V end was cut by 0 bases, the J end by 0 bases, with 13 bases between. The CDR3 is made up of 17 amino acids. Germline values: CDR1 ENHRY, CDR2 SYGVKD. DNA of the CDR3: TGTGCCATCAGTGAGTCGAAGGCAGGCTGGAGCACAGATACGCAGTATTTT. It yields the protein CAISESKAGWSTDTQYF.